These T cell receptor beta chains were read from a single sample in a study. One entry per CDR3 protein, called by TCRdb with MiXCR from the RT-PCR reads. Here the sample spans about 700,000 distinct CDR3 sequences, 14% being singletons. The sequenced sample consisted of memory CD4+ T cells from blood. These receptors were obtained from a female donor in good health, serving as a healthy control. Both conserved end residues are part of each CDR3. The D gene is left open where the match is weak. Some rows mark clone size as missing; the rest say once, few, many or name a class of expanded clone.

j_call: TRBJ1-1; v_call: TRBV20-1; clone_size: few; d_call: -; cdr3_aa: CSARPTGPAAFF; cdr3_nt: TGCAGTGCTAGACCTACAGGCCCGGCAGCTTTCTTT
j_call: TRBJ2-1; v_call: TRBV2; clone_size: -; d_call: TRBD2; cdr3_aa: CASSLSPGLGYEQFF; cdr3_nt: TGTGCCAGCTCCTTGTCCCCGGGACTAGGCTATGAGCAGTTCTTC
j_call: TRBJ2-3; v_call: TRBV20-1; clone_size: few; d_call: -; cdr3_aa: CSAPGPSTDTQYF; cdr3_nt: TGCAGTGCCCCTGGACCCAGCACAGATACGCAGTATTTT
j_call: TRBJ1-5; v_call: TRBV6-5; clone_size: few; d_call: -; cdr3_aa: CASSEVYNQPQHF; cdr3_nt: TGTGCCAGCAGTGAGGTGTACAATCAGCCCCAGCATTTT
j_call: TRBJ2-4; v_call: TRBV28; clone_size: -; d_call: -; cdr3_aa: CASTSGGVNIQYF; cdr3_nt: TGTGCCAGCACTTCTGGGGGTGTAAACATTCAGTACTTC
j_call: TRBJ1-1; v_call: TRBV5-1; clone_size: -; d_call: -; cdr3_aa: CASSLMGSEAFF; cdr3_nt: TGCGCCAGCAGCTTGATGGGCAGCGAAGCTTTCTTT
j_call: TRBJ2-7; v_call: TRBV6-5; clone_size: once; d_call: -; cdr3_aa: CASTKQGSGEQYF; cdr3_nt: TGTGCCAGCACGAAACAGGGATCGGGTGAGCAGTACTTC
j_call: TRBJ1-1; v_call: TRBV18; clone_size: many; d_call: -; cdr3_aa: CASSAMGARSTEAFF; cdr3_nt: TGTGCCAGCTCAGCAATGGGAGCCCGGAGCACTGAAGCTTTCTTT
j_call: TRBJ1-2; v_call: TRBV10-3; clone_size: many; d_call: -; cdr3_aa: CAISGQVYGYTF; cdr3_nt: TGTGCCATCAGTGGGCAAGTCTATGGCTACACCTTC
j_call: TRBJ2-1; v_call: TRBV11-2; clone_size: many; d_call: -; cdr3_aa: CASSLVRNEQFF; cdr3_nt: TGTGCCAGCAGCTTAGTGAGGAATGAGCAGTTCTTC
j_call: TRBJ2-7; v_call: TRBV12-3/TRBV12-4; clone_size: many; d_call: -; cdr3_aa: CASSPGVSPYEQYF; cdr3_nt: TGTGCCAGCAGCCCGGGGGTTTCCCCTTACGAGCAGTACTTC
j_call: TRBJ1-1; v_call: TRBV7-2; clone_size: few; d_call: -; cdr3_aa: CASSHRRGTEAFF; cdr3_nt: TGTGCCAGCAGCCACAGGAGGGGGACTGAAGCTTTCTTT
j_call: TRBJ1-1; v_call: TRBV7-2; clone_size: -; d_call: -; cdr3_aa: CASSLAPGRAEAFF; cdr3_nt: TGTGCCAGCAGCTTAGCGCCGGGGCGCGCTGAAGCTTTCTTT
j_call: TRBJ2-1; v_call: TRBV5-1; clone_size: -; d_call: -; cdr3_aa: CASSFTTGNEQFF; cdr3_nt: TGCGCCAGCAGCTTCACGACCGGGAATGAGCAGTTCTTC
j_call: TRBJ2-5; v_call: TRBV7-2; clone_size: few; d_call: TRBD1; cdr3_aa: CASSLAYQGAGETQYF; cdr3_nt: TGTGCCAGCAGCTTAGCGTATCAGGGGGCGGGGGAGACCCAGTACTTC
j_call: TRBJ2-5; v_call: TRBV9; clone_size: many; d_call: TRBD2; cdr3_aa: CASSVSAGGQETQYF; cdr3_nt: TGTGCCAGCAGCGTATCAGCGGGAGGGCAAGAGACCCAGTACTTC
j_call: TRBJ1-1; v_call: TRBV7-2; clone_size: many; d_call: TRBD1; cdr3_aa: CASSTTGVRTEAFF; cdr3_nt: TGTGCCAGCAGCACCACAGGGGTAAGGACTGAAGCTTTCTTT
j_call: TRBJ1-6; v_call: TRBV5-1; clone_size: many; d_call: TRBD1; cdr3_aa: CASRNSRTGRGSPLHF; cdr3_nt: TGCGCCAGCAGAAACTCCAGGACAGGACGAGGCTCACCCCTCCACTTT
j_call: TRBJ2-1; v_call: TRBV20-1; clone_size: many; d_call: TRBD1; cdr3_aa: CSRDSGTGDNEQFF; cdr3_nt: TGCAGTCGAGATTCCGGGACAGGAGACAATGAGCAGTTCTTC
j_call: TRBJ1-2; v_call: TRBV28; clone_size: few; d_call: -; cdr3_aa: CASSLLAYGYTF; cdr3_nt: TGTGCCAGCAGTTTACTCGCTTATGGCTACACCTTC
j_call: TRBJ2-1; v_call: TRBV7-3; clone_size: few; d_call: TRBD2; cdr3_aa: CASSSQAGVGEQFF; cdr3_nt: TGTGCCAGCAGCTCCCAAGCGGGAGTGGGTGAGCAGTTCTTC
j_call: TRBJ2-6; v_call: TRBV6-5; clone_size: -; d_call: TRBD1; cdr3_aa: CASSYAGDRELSGANVLTF; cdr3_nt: TGTGCCAGCAGTTACGCCGGGGACAGGGAGCTTTCTGGGGCCAACGTCCTGACTTTC
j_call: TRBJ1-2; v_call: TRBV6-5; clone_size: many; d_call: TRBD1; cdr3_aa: CASSSQGAGLGGYTF; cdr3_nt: TGTGCCAGCAGTTCCCAGGGGGCCGGTTTGGGTGGCTACACCTTC
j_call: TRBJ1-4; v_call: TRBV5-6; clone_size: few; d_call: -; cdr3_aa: CASSLGVLNEKLFF; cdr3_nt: TGTGCCAGCAGCTTGGGGGTCCTTAATGAAAAACTGTTTTTT
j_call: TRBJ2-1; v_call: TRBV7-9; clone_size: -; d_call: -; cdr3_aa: CASSEPAKRNEQFF; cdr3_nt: TGTGCCAGCAGCGAACCGGCGAAGCGGAATGAGCAGTTCTTC
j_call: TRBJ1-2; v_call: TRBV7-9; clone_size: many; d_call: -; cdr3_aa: CASSSVAGYAYGYTF; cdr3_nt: TGTGCCAGCAGCTCCGTGGCAGGTTACGCCTATGGCTACACCTTC
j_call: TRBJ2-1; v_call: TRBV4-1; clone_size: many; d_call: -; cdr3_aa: CASSQDHSGHYNEQFF; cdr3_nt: TGCGCCAGCAGCCAAGATCACTCAGGGCACTACAATGAGCAGTTCTTC
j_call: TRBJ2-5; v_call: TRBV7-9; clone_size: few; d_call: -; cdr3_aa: CASSAQGLETQYF; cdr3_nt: TGTGCCAGCAGCGCGCAGGGATTGGAGACCCAGTACTTC
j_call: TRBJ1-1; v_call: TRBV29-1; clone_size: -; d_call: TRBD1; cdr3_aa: CSVRRQGMNPSAEAFF; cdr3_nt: TGCAGCGTTCGGAGACAGGGGATGAACCCCAGTGCTGAAGCTTTCTTT
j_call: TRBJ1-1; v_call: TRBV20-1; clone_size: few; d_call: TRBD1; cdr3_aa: CSEHRGNTEAFF; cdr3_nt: TGCAGTGAGCACAGGGGAAACACTGAAGCTTTCTTT
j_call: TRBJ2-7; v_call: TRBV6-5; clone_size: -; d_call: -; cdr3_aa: CASRSPPGGSYEQYF; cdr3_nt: TGTGCCAGCAGATCTCCCCCTGGGGGCTCCTACGAGCAGTACTTC
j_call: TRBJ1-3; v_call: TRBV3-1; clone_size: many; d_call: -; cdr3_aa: CASSPDTRSGNTIYF; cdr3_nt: TGTGCCAGCAGCCCGGACACCCGCTCTGGAAACACCATATATTTT
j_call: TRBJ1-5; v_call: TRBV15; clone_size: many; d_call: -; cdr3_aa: CATSSGINQPQHF; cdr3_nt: TGTGCCACCAGCTCGGGGATCAATCAGCCCCAGCATTTT
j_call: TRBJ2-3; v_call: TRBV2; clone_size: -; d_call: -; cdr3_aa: CASSGASLDTQYF; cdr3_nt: TGTGCCAGCAGTGGTGCCAGCCTGGATACGCAGTATTTT
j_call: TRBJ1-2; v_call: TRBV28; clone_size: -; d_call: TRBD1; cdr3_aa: CASSDRGLDYGYTF; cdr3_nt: TGTGCCAGCAGTGACAGGGGGTTAGACTATGGCTACACCTTC
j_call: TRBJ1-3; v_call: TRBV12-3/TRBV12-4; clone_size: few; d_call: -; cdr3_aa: CASSFQSRNTIYF; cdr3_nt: TGTGCCAGCAGTTTCCAATCTCGAAACACCATATATTTT